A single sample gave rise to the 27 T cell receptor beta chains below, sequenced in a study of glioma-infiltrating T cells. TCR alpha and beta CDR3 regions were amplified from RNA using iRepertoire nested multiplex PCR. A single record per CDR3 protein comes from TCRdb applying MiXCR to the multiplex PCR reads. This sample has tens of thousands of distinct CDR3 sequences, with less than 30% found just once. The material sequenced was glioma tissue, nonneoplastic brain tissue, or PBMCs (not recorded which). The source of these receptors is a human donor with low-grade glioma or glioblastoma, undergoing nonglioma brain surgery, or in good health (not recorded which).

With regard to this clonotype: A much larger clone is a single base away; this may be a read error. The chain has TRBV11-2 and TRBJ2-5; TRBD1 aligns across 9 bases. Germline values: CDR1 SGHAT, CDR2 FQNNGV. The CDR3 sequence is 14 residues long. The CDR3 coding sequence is TGTGCCAGCAGCTATAACAGGGGGCGTGAGACCAAGTACTTC. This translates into CASSYNRGRETKYF.

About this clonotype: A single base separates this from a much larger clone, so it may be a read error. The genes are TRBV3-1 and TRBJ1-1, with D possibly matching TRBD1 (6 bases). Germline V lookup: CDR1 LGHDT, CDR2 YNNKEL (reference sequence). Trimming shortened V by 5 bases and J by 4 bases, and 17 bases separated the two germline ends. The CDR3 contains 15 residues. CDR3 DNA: TGTGCCAGCAGCGCAGGGGTGGGGATGAGCACTGAAGCTTTCTTT. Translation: CASSAGVGMSTEAFF.

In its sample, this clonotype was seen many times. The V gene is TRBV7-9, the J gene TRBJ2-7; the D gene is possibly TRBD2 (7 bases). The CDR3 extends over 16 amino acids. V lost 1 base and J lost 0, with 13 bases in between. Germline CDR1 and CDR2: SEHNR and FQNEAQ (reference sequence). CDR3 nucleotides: TGTGCCAGCAGCTTAGTTGGGGGGGCCAGCTCCTACGAGCAGTACTTC. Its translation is CASSLVGGASSYEQYF.

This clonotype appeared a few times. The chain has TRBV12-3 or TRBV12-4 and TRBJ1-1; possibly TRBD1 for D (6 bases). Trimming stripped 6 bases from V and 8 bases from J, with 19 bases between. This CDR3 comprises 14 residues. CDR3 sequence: CASSPTGGAGEAFF. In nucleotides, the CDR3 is TGTGCCAGCAGCCCCACGGGGGGGGCAGGGGAAGCTTTCTTT.

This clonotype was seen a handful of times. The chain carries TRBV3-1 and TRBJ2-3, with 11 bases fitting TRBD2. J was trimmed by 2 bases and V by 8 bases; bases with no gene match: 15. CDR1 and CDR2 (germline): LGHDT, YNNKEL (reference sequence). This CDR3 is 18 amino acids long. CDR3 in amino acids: CASRPDPGSGRATDTQYF. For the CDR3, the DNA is TGTGCCAGCCGCCCCGACCCCGGTAGCGGGAGGGCCACAGATACGCAGTATTTT.

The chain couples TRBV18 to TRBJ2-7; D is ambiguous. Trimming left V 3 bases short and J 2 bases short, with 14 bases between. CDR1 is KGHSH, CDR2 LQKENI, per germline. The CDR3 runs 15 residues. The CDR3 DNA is TGTGCCAGCTCACCCGTCAGGCAGGCCACCTACGAGCAGTACTTC. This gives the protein CASSPVRQATYEQYF.

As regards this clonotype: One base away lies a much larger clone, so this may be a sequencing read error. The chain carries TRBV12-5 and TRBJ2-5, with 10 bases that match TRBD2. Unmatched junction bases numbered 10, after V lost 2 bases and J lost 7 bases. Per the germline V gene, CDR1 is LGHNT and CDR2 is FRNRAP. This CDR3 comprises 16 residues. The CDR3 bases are TGTGCTAGTGGTTTGCCCTTACTAGCGGGAAAAGGGACCCAGTACTTC. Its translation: CASGLPLLAGKGTQYF.

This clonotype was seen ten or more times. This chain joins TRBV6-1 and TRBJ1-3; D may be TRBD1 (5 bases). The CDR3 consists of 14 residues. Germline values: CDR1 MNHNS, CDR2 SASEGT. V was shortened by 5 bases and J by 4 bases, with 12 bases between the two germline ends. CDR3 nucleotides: TGTGCCAGCAGTTACGACAGAGCGGGAAACACCATATATTTT. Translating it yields CASSYDRAGNTIYF.

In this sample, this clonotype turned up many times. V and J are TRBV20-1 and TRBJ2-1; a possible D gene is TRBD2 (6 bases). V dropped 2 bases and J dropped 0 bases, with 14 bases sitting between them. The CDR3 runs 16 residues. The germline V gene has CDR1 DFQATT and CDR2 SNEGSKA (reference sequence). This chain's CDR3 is CSARFVRGSSYNEQFF. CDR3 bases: TGCAGTGCTAGATTCGTGCGGGGAAGCTCCTACAATGAGCAGTTCTTC.

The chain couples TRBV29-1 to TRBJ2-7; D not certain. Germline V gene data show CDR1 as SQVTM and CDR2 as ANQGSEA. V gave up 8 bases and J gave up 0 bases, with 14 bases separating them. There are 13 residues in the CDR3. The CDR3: CSIVIPDSYEQYF. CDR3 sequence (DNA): TGCAGCATTGTAATTCCGGACTCCTACGAGCAGTACTTC.

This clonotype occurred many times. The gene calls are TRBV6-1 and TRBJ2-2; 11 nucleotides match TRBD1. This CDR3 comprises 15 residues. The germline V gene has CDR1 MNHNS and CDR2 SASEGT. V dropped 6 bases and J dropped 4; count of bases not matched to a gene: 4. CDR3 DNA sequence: TGTGCCAGCAGCCCGGGACAGGGGGGCACCGGGGAGCTGTTTTTT. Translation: CASSPGQGGTGELFF.

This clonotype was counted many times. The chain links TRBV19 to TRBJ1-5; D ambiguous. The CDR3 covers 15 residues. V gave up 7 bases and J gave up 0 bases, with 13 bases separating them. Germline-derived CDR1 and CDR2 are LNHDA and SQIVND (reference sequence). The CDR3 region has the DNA TGTGCCAGTACAATCTCCGGGTATAGCAATCAGCCCCAGCATTTT. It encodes CASTISGYSNQPQHF.

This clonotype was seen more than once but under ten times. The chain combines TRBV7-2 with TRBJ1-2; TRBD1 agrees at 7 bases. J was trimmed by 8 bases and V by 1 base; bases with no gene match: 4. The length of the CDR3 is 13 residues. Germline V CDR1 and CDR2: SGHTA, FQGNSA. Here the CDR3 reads CASSLEGASGYTF. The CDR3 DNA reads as TGTGCCAGCAGCTTAGAGGGGGCGAGCGGCTACACCTTC.

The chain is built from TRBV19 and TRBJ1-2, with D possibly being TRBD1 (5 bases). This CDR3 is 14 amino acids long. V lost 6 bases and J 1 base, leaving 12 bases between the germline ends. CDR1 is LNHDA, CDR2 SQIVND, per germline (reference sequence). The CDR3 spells CASRTGPINYGYTF. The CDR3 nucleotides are TGTGCCAGTAGGACGGGGCCGATTAACTATGGCTACACCTTC.

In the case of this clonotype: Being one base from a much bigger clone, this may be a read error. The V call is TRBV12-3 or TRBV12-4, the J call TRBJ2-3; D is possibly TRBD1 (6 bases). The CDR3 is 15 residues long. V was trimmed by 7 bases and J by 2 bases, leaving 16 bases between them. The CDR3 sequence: CASIPTGLNTDTQYF. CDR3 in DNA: TGTGCCAGCATCCCCACAGGGTTAAACACAGATACGCAGTATTTT.

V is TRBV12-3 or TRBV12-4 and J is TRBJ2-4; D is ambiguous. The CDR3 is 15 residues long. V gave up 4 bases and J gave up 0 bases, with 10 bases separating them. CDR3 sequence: CASSSTSLAKNIQYF. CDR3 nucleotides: TGTGCCAGCAGTTCGACATCCCTAGCCAAAAACATTCAGTACTTC.

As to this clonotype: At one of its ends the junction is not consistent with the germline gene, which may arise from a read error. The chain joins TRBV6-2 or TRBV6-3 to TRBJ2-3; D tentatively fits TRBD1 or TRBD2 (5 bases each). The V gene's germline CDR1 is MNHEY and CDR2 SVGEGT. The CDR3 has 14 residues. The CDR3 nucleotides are TGTGCCAGCAACCTCCGGGGCCTCAAAGATACGAAGAATTTT. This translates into CASNLRGLKDTKNF.

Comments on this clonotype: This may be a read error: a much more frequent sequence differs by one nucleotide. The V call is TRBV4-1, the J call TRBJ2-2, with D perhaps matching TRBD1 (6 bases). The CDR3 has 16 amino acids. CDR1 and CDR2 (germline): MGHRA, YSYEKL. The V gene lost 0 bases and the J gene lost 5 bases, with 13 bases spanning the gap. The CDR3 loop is CASSQDYQTGTGELFF. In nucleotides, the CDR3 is TGCGCCAGCAGCCAAGATTACCAAACAGGGACCGGGGAGCTGTTTTTT.

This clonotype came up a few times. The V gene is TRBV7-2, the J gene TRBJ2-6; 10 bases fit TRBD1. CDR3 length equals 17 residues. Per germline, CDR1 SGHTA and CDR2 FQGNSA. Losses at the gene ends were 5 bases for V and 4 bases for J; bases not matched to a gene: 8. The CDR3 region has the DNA TGTGCCAGCAGCGCAGCCGGGACAGGGGCCGGGGCCAACGTCCTGACTTTC. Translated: CASSAAGTGAGANVLTF.

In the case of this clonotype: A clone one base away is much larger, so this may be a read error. The CDR3 spells CATSYLDEQYF. The CDR3 coding sequence is TGTGCCACCAGTTACTTAGACGAGCAGTACTTC. V usage is TRBV6-5 and J usage is TRBJ2-7, with D uncertain. The V gene's germline CDR1 is MNHEY and CDR2 SVGAGI. CDR3 size: 11 residues.

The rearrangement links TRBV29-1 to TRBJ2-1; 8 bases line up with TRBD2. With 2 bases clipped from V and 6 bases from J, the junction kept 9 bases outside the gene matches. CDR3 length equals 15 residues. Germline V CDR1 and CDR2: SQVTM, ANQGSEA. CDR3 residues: CSVETSGLGVNEQFF. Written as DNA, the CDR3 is TGCAGCGTTGAAACTAGCGGCTTAGGGGTCAATGAGCAGTTCTTC.

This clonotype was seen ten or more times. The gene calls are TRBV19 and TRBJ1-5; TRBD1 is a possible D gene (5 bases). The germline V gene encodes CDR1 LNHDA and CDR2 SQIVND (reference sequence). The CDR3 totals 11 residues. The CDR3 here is CLGASNQPQHF. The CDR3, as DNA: TGTCTTGGGGCCAGCAATCAGCCCCAGCATTTT. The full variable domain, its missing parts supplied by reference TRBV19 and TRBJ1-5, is DGGITQSPKYLFRKEGQNVTLSCEQNLNHDAMYWYRQDPGQGLRLIYYSQIVNDFQKGDIAEGYSVSREKKESFPLTVTSAQKNPTAFYLCLGASNQPQHFGDGTRLSIL.

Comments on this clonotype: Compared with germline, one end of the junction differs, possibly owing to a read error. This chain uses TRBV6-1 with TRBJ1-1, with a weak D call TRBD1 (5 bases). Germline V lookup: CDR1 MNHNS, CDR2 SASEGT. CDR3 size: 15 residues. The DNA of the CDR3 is TGTGACAGCAGTAGAACCAGGAGAGGGGACACTGAAGCTTTCTTT. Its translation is CDSSRTRRGDTEAFF.

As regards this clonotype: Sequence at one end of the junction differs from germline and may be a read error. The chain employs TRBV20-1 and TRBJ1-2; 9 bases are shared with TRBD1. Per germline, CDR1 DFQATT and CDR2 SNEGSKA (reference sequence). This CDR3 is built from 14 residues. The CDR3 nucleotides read TGCAGTGCTCGAAGGACAGGGGAAAAAGATGGCAACACCTTC. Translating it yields CSARRTGEKDGNTF.

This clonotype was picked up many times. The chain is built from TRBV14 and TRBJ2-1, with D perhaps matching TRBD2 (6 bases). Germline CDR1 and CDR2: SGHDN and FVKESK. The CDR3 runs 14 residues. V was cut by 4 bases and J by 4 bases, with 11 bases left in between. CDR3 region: CASSPYGGYNEQFF. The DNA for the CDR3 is TGTGCCAGCAGCCCCTACGGAGGGTACAATGAGCAGTTCTTC.

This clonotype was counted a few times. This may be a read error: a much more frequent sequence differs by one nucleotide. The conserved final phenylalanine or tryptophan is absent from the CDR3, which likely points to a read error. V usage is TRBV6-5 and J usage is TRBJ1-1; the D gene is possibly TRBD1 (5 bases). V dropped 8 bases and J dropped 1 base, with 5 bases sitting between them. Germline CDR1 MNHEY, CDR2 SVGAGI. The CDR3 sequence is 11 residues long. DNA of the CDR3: TGTGCCAGCGGGGGGAACACTGAAGCTTTCCTT. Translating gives CASGGNTEAFL.

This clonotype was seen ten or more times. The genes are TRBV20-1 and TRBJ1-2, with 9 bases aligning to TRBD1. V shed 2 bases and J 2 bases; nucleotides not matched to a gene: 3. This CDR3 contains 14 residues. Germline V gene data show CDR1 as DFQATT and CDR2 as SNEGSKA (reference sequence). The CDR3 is CSARIGTGNYGYTF. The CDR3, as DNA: TGCAGTGCTAGAATAGGGACAGGGAACTATGGCTACACCTTC.